This T cell receptor (beta chain) originates from a study of blood T cell repertoires in COVID-19. Across the study: Samples taken during acute and convalescent COVID-19 were collected in the United States, Italy and Spain. T cells, B-cell-depleted T cells, or PBMCs supplied cDNA or gDNA.

This CDR3 region has 14 residues. Germline loops: CDR1 SNHLY, CDR2 FYNNEI. Between the trimmed V and J ends, which lost 5 bases and 3 bases, there was a span of 14 bases. In the study's own analysis: Amplifying reference gene primers gave estimates of nucleated cell counts. Sequencing used immunoSEQ multiplex PCR; TCRdb keeps in-frame clones, though not all of them. V and J calls and clone size follow that table, whereas D and trimming were derived from the DNA. In the table there are some 58,000 clones, 90% of which are singletons. The chain employs TRBV2 and TRBJ2-7; D remains unclear. The sample comprised peripheral blood. This clonotype originated in a man aged 35 to 55 with acute or convalescent COVID-19. The CDR3 loop reads CASSTPVDRYEQYF. Written as DNA, the CDR3 is TGTGCCAGCAGTACCCCGGTAGATCGCTACGAGCAGTACTTC.